Listed here are 6 T cell receptor beta chains from one sample, sequenced in a study of STAT3 mutations in large granular lymphocyte leukemia. Regarding the study as a whole: At least one immunodominant TCR beta clonotype appeared in every T-cell large granular lymphocyte leukemia patient.

For these TCRs, the target antigens are not known. TCRdb's copy holds only in-frame clones and misses some; the assay was immunoSEQ multiplex PCR. The sample holds tens of thousands of clones, 94% seen once. The sample was peripheral blood mononuclear cells. The receptor source for this set is a man in his forties with T-cell large granular lymphocyte leukemia. Some clones in this sample may be carry-over from other donors' samples.

Details on this clone: An end of the junction differs from the germline gene, which may be a read error. V and J are TRBV18 and TRBJ1-4; 10 nucleotides match TRBD1. The CDR3 spans 17 residues. The germline V gene encodes CDR1 KGHSH and CDR2 LQKENI. The CDR3 nucleotides are TGTGCCAGCTCGCCACCGGGACAGGGGCGGGAAGAAGGAAAACTGTTTTTT. Translation gives CASSPPGQGREEGKLFF. The full variable domain, with the rest looked up from reference TRBV18 and TRBJ1-4, is NAGVMQNPRHLVRRRGQEARLRCSPMKGHSHVYWYRQLPEEGLKFMVYLQKENIIDESGMPKERFSAEFPKEGPSILRIQQVVRGDSAAYFCASSPPGQGREEGKLFFGSGTQLSVL.

A single count supports this clone. The gene calls are TRBV25-1 and TRBJ2-7; 8 bases are shared with TRBD2. The trim removed 4 bases at V and 6 bases at J, leaving 11 bases unmatched. Germline CDR1 MGHDK, CDR2 SYGVNS. CDR3 size: 15 residues. Here the CDR3 DNA reads TGTGCCAGCAGTGCTCCGGGACTAGGTTTATCCGAGCAGTACTTC. Amino acid sequence: CASSAPGLGLSEQYF.

This clone was observed a handful of times. The J gene is TRBJ2-7, the V gene TRBV27; D gene unclear. This CDR3 region has 15 residues. CDR1 and CDR2 from the germline V gene are MNHEY and SMNVEV (reference sequence). The ends were cut back, 5 bases at V and 2 bases at J, with 16 bases in the middle. In nucleotides, the CDR3 is TGTGCCAGCAGTCCCGTACCCTACGGCACCTACGAGCAGTACTTC. Translation: CASSPVPYGTYEQYF.

This chain joins TRBV11-2 and TRBJ2-3; TRBD2 is a possible D gene (6 bases). V shed 1 base and J shed 3 bases, with 8 bases lying between them. The CDR3 consists of 14 residues. From germline, CDR1 is SGHAT and CDR2 FQNNGV. DNA for the CDR3: TGTGCCAGCAGCTTAGGACTAGGGACAGATACGCAGTATTTT. Amino acid sequence: CASSLGLGTDTQYF.

The genes are TRBV20-1 and TRBJ1-1, with a tentative D call TRBD1 (5 bases). From germline, CDR1 is DFQATT and CDR2 SNEGSKA (reference sequence). V was pared by 6 bases and J by 11 bases, with 16 bases between. CDR3 length: 11 amino acids. The CDR3 here is CSAPRGQWAFF. CDR3 in DNA: TGCAGTGCCCCGAGGGGTCAGTGGGCTTTCTTT.

The chain joins TRBV9 to TRBJ2-5, with D perhaps TRBD2 (5 bases). CDR1 is SGDLS, CDR2 YYNGEE, per germline. The CDR3 runs to 13 residues. Trimming took 4 bases from V and 7 from J, leaving 14 bases between them. The CDR3 spells CASSKAASGTQYF. The CDR3 DNA sequence: TGTGCCAGCAGCAAAGCGGCCTCAGGGACCCAGTACTTC.